Only a few counts were recorded for the clone carrying this TCR beta chain. The sample is drawn from a study of human T cells and chemical hapten exposure. The germline V gene has CDR1 SGHAT and CDR2 FQNNGV. Trimming cost V 1 base and J 7 bases, with 8 bases left between them. This CDR3 spans 13 amino acids. Described time point: pre-sensitization, week 0. Treatment noted: therapeutic diphenylcyclopropenone sensitization with weekly scalp DPC. The study extracted total RNA from unfractionated whole blood. Study processing details: Individual samples carried between about 20,000 and 700,000 TCRs, with around 96,000 as the median. TCRdb re-called the RACE reads through MiXCR, storing one row per CDR3 protein. The V and J calls, along with clone size, are taken from TCRdb and not from the paper's own processing. The sample records about 270,000 distinct CDR3 sequences, roughly 7.4% being singletons.

The chain couples TRBV11-2 to TRBJ2-1; D remains ambiguous. Sequenced material: whole blood, taken in connection with sensitization to the hapten diphenylcyclopropenone (DPC). The receptor was isolated from a man aged 18 to 29 with alopecia areata. Some clones in this sample may be carry-over from other donors' samples. The CDR3 protein is CASSLVSRNEQFF. The CDR3 coding sequence is TGTGCCAGCAGCTTAGTTTCGCGGAATGAGCAGTTCTTC.